This T cell receptor beta chain was identified in a study of sequential checkpoint blockade in melanoma. Study at large: After both sequences, patients received maintenance nivolumab.

The CDR3 is 11 residues long. Germline values: CDR1 MNHEY, CDR2 SMNVEV (reference sequence). V dropped 8 bases and J dropped 3 bases, with 8 bases sitting between them. This table comes from immunoSEQ multiplex PCR, and its TCRdb copy is limited to in-frame clones, with some not included. The data show about 20,000 clones, roughly 80% seen once. The treatment was: randomized to nivolumab then ipilimumab (arm A) or the reverse (arm B). Sorted cells were live CD3+CD8+, lacking CD19 and CD56, from PBMCs. The receptor's source is a human donor with melanoma. The sequencing used CD8+ T cells sorted from blood (inferred from file names), collected from a patient given nivolumab and ipilimumab in sequence. This chain links TRBV27 with TRBJ2-7, with D tentatively TRBD2 (6 bases). CDR3 bases: TGTGCCAGCGCCGGGGGCTACGAGCAGTACTTC. Translating gives CASAGGYEQYF.